These 28 T cell receptor beta chains originate from one sample sequenced in a study of blood T cell repertoires in COVID-19. Some clones are missing from TCRdb's copy, which holds only in-frame ones; the method was immunoSEQ multiplex PCR. Here the sample spans 110,000 to 150,000 clones, around 72% being singletons. The sequencing sample was made of peripheral blood. The receptors here all came from a woman in her sixties with acute or convalescent COVID-19.

On this clone: Just one base apart from a much larger clone, this may be a read error. Other DNA sequences in this sample translate to the same CDR3. The gene calls are TRBV5-4 and TRBJ1-1, with a weak D call TRBD1 (6 bases). Germline V gives CDR1 SGHNT, CDR2 YYREEE (reference sequence). V lost 4 bases, J lost 1 base, and 8 bases lay in between. This CDR3 region has 13 residues. For the CDR3, the DNA is TGTGCCAGCAGCCCGGGACAGAACACTGAAGCTTTCTTT. As protein: CASSPGQNTEAFF.

The chain uses TRBV3-1 (or the pseudogene TRBV3-2) and TRBJ1-3; D not resolved. This CDR3 region has 14 residues. Germline V gene sequence: CDR1 LGHDT, CDR2 YNNKEL (reference sequence). Trimming shortened V by 1 base and J by 4 bases, and 8 bases separated the two germline ends. The CDR3 DNA follows: TGTGCCAGCAGCCAAGGAAACCAGGGAAACACCATATATTTT. It encodes CASSQGNQGNTIYF.

This clone was counted between two and nine times. The chain couples TRBV28 to TRBJ1-5; possibly TRBD1 for D (6 bases). Trimming removed 2 bases from V and 9 bases from J, with 14 bases in between. In germline, CDR1 is MDHEN, CDR2 SYDVKM. This CDR3 has 14 amino acids. The CDR3 protein is CASSLGGFGRPQHF. The DNA of the CDR3 is TGTGCCAGCAGTTTAGGGGGCTTTGGGAGGCCCCAGCATTTT.

The V and J genes are TRBV2 and TRBJ2-7, with D perhaps TRBD1 (7 bases). CDR3 size: 19 residues. V was trimmed by 2 bases and J by 1 base, leaving 24 bases between them. Germline V gene lookup returns CDR1 SNHLY and CDR2 FYNNEI. The CDR3 spells CASSEMTAGWGQISYEQYF. The CDR3 region has the DNA TGTGCCAGCAGTGAAATGACGGCGGGGTGGGGACAGATATCCTACGAGCAGTACTTC.

CDR3 amino acids: CASSSSWAGGSYEQYF. The CDR3 DNA is TGTGCCAGCAGCTCAAGCTGGGCAGGGGGATCCTACGAGCAGTACTTC. The rearrangement links TRBV7-9 to TRBJ2-7, with TRBD1 matching 7 bases. J gave up 1 base and V 4 bases, and 10 bases lay outside the gene matches. The CDR3 consists of 16 residues. CDR1 and CDR2 (germline): SEHNR, FQNEAQ (reference sequence).

The chain uses TRBV2 and TRBJ1-2, with D maybe TRBD1 (5 bases). CDR1 and CDR2 from the germline V gene are SNHLY and FYNNEI. This CDR3 spans 13 amino acids. V lost 6 bases and J 5 bases, leaving 13 bases between the germline ends. CDR3 amino acids: CASRMGGDYGYTF. In nucleotides, the CDR3 is TGTGCCAGCAGGATGGGGGGGGATTATGGCTACACCTTC.

V usage is TRBV24-1 and J usage is TRBJ1-2; 7 bases are shared with TRBD1. V lost 5 bases to trimming and J lost 3 bases; unmatched junction nucleotides: 8. Germline values: CDR1 KGHDR, CDR2 SFDVKD. This CDR3 comprises 15 residues. CDR3 DNA sequence: TGTGCCACCAGTGGGGGGACAGCCTCAGACTATGGCTACACCTTC. It translates to CATSGGTASDYGYTF.

The CDR3 region is CASSRQTSGGDNEQFF. The CDR3 nucleotides are TGTGCCAGCTCACGGCAGACTAGCGGGGGGGACAATGAGCAGTTCTTC. The V and J genes are TRBV18 and TRBJ2-1; TRBD2 matches 14 bases. The CDR3 contains 16 residues. Germline V gene data show CDR1 as KGHSH and CDR2 as LQKENI. Trimming removed 4 bases from V and 5 bases from J; junction bases left unmatched: 4.

The chain links TRBV20-1 to TRBJ2-5, with TRBD1 as a possible D gene (5 bases). Deletions cut 3 bases from V and 4 bases from J, with 15 bases between. Per the germline V gene, CDR1 is DFQATT and CDR2 is SNEGSKA (reference sequence). The CDR3 extends over 14 amino acids. The CDR3 DNA reads TGCAGTGCTAGTCTACAGGCTCTCGGAGAGACCCAGTACTTC. Residues: CSASLQALGETQYF.

A few counts support this clone. This chain connects TRBV21-1 to TRBJ2-7; the tabulated D call, TRBD1, remains unverified against the DNA. TRBV21-1 is described as a pseudogene. The CDR3 extends over 13 amino acids. DNA of the CDR3: TGTGCCTGCAACCTAAACAGCTCCTACGAGCAGTACTTC. It specifies CACNLNSSYEQYF.

This clone appeared once. This sequence joins TRBV27 and TRBJ2-5; TRBD1 agrees at 9 bases. Germline CDR1 MNHEY, CDR2 SMNVEV (reference sequence). V shed 3 bases and J 9 bases; nucleotides not matched to a gene: 5. This CDR3 has 13 residues. The CDR3 DNA reads TGTGCCAGCAGTTTGACAGGGGGTAAGGCCCAGTACTTC. Amino acids: CASSLTGGKAQYF.

Comments on this clone: Other DNA variants within this sample encode the same CDR3. The rearrangement joins TRBV29-1 to TRBJ1-1; D gene unclear. Germline lookup yields CDR1 SQVTM and CDR2 ANQGSEA. V dropped 2 bases and J dropped 3 bases, with 13 bases sitting between them. The CDR3 is 14 residues long. CDR3 residues: CSVESVRGYTEAFF. CDR3 DNA sequence: TGCAGCGTTGAATCAGTCAGAGGGTACACTGAAGCTTTCTTT.

This clone occurred a few times. The V and J genes are TRBV9 and TRBJ1-3; D is possibly TRBD1 (6 bases). The CDR3 is 14 amino acids. V was trimmed by 3 bases and J by 5 bases, leaving 12 bases between them. Germline loops: CDR1 SGDLS, CDR2 YYNGEE. CDR3 sequence (DNA): TGTGCCAGCAGCGCCAGGGGCCTCAGAAACACCATATATTTT. This codes for CASSARGLRNTIYF.

The J gene is TRBJ1-1, the V gene TRBV30, with D maybe TRBD1 (5 bases). The germline V and J ends were trimmed by 1 base and 0 bases, with 9 bases remaining between them. This CDR3 contains 14 residues. Germline V gives CDR1 GTSNPN, CDR2 SVGIG (reference sequence). The CDR3 nucleotides read TGTGCCTGGAGTGGGGGACTGTTGAACACTGAAGCTTTCTTT. This codes for CAWSGGLLNTEAFF.

The rearrangement links TRBV2 to TRBJ1-1; the match to TRBD1 covers 7 bases. Germline values: CDR1 SNHLY, CDR2 FYNNEI. The ends lost 7 bases at V and 1 base at J; junction bases unmatched: 9. The CDR3 sequence is 15 residues long. For the CDR3, the DNA is TGTGCCAGCACCACCCTTGGGACAGCGAACACTGAAGCTTTCTTT. Protein sequence: CASTTLGTANTEAFF.

The genes are TRBV28 and TRBJ1-1; TRBD1 might be the D (6 bases). The CDR3 loop spans 15 amino acids. V lost 4 bases and J 4 bases, leaving 16 bases between the germline ends. Per the germline V gene, CDR1 is MDHEN and CDR2 is SYDVKM. CDR3 in amino acids: CASSYGGGGFTEAFF. The CDR3 DNA is TGTGCCAGCAGTTACGGAGGGGGAGGGTTCACTGAAGCTTTCTTT. The variable domain in full, completed from reference TRBV28 and TRBJ1-1, reads DVKVTQSSRYLVKRTGEKVFLECVQDMDHENMFWYRQDPGLGLRLIYFSYDVKMKEKGDIPEGYSVSREKKERFSLILESASTNQTSMYLCASSYGGGGFTEAFFGQGTRLTVV.

The V and J genes are TRBV10-3 and TRBJ2-7; tentative D call: TRBD1 (6 bases). Germline V gives CDR1 ENHRY, CDR2 SYGVKD. V lost 0 bases to trimming and J lost 3 bases, with 9 bases between them. CDR3 length equals 14 residues. The CDR3 reads CAISESMTGYEQYF. The CDR3 DNA is TGTGCCATCAGTGAGTCGATGACAGGCTACGAGCAGTACTTC.

CDR3: CASSLLAQETQYF. The CDR3 DNA follows: TGTGCCAGCAGCTTGTTAGCTCAAGAGACCCAGTACTTC. The chain is built from TRBV5-6 and TRBJ2-5, with no clear D. V was pared by 1 base and J by 2 bases, with 6 bases between. The CDR3 loop spans 13 amino acids. Looked up from germline, CDR1 is SGHDT and CDR2 is YYEEEE.

V is TRBV20-1 and J is TRBJ1-4; unclear D gene. CDR1 DFQATT and CDR2 SNEGSKA come from the germline V gene (reference sequence). The CDR3 loop spans 13 amino acids. The germline V and J ends were trimmed by 3 bases and 4 bases, with 9 bases remaining between them. The CDR3 here is CSASNRYNEKLFF. As DNA, the CDR3 is TGCAGTGCTAGTAACAGATATAATGAAAAACTGTTTTTT.

J is TRBJ2-7 and V is TRBV13, with TRBD1 matching 8 bases. This CDR3 is built from 13 residues. V lost 3 bases to trimming and J lost 6 bases; unmatched junction nucleotides: 4. The germline V gene has CDR1 PRHDT and CDR2 FYEKMQ (reference sequence). The CDR3 region is CASSFYRGTEQYF. The CDR3 region has the DNA TGTGCCAGCAGCTTCTACAGGGGGACCGAGCAGTACTTC.

The chain couples TRBV19 to TRBJ2-2; 9 nucleotides align to TRBD2. V lost 1 base, J lost 7 bases, and 7 bases stayed unmatched. The CDR3 runs to 16 residues. Germline assignment: CDR1 LNHDA and CDR2 SQIVND (reference sequence). The CDR3 DNA reads TGTGCCAGTAGTATAGCTGGCGGGAGGGCCGTCGGGGAGCTGTTTTTT. This gives the protein CASSIAGGRAVGELFF. The whole variable domain, filled in from reference TRBV19 and TRBJ2-2, reads DGGITQSPKYLFRKEGQNVTLSCEQNLNHDAMYWYRQDPGQGLRLIYYSQIVNDFQKGDIAEGYSVSREKKESFPLTVTSAQKNPTAFYLCASSIAGGRAVGELFFGEGSRLTVL.

This CDR3 reads CASSFLTRGTKNIQYF. The CDR3 bases are TGTGCCAGCAGCTTCCTAACCAGGGGAACCAAAAACATTCAGTACTTC. The V gene is TRBV11-2, the J gene TRBJ2-4, with D possibly matching TRBD1 (6 bases). Germline V gene lookup returns CDR1 SGHAT and CDR2 FQNNGV. Trimming cost V 3 bases and J 2 bases, with 14 bases left between them. The CDR3 has 16 amino acids.

This clone was observed a handful of times. The chain recombines TRBV20-1 with TRBJ2-3; TRBD2 is a possible D gene (6 bases). This CDR3 is built from 10 residues. Germline V gene sequence: CDR1 DFQATT, CDR2 SNEGSKA (reference sequence). CDR3 region: CSGTWDTQYF. CDR3 sequence (DNA): TGCAGCGGGACTTGGGATACGCAGTATTTT.

The rearrangement uses TRBV6-1 and TRBJ1-3; D uncertain. CDR1 is MNHNS and CDR2 is SASEGT in the germline V gene. The V end was cut by 2 bases, the J end by 8 bases, with 16 bases between. The CDR3 runs to 15 residues. The CDR3 loop is CASSELFRLVDTIYF. The CDR3 region has the DNA TGTGCCAGCAGTGAACTATTCAGGCTGGTAGACACCATATATTTT.

The rearrangement joins TRBV7-9 to TRBJ1-3; D gene uncertain. Germline CDR1 is SEHNR and CDR2 is FQNEAQ (reference sequence). The CDR3 is made up of 14 amino acids. Trimming pared 6 bases from V and 5 bases from J, leaving 14 bases between. In DNA form, the CDR3 reads TGTGCCAGCAGTTTCAGAGACTTGAGAAACACCATATATTTT. Translated: CASSFRDLRNTIYF.

This sequence joins TRBV4-1 and TRBJ1-1, with 8 bases lining up with TRBD1. The germline CDR1 and CDR2 sequences are MGHRA and YSYEKL. The trim removed 4 bases at V and 8 bases at J, leaving 6 bases unmatched. The CDR3 runs 13 residues. The CDR3 DNA sequence: TGCGCCAGCAGCCGCAACAGGGGGGGAGAAGCTTTCTTT. Encoded protein: CASSRNRGGEAFF.

This clone was found a few times. The chain recombines TRBV20-1 with TRBJ1-2; D perhaps matches TRBD1 (5 bases). CDR3 length: 14 amino acids. Germline values: CDR1 DFQATT, CDR2 SNEGSKA (reference sequence). Trimming pared 3 bases from V and 4 bases from J, leaving 15 bases between. The CDR3 region is CSASVTQGAYGYTF. In nucleotides, the CDR3 is TGCAGTGCTAGTGTTACCCAGGGCGCCTATGGCTACACCTTC.

The chain carries TRBV6-4 and TRBJ2-1, with 8 bases that match TRBD2. The CDR3 covers 15 residues. Germline V lookup: CDR1 MRHNA, CDR2 SNTAGT. After removal of 4 bases from V and 8 bases from J, the junction contained 10 bases not matched to a gene. Here the CDR3 DNA reads TGTGCCAGCAGTGTGGGGACTAGAAACCACGATGAGCAGTTCTTC. It is translated as CASSVGTRNHDEQFF.